This T cell receptor (beta chain) was observed in a study of cytomegalovirus exposure and HLA in healthy donors. CDR3 length equals 16 residues. As regards this clone: The antigen remains unidentified.

Study outcomes and limitations: The classifier reportedly diagnosed cytomegalovirus status with high specificity and sensitivity. A few chains tied to CMV proved CMV antigen-specific in vitro.

Primers included in the PCR were 60 Vbeta and 13 Jbeta primers. Produced via immunoSEQ multiplex PCR; TCRdb's table is partial and in-frame only. The repertoire includes 80,000 to 95,000 clones, approximately 80% of them detected once, and 1.9% sits in the top ten. This TCR was sampled from a woman aged 25 to 39 in good health and CMV-seronegative. The chain employs TRBV21-1 and TRBJ2-7; the table's TRBD2 call for D was not verified on the DNA. TRBV21-1 is annotated as a pseudogene. The sequencing input was PBMCs. CDR3 in amino acids: CASSPLSTSGCYEQYF. The CDR3 DNA is TGTGCCAGCAGCCCCTTATCCACTAGCGGGTGTTACGAGCAGTACTTC.